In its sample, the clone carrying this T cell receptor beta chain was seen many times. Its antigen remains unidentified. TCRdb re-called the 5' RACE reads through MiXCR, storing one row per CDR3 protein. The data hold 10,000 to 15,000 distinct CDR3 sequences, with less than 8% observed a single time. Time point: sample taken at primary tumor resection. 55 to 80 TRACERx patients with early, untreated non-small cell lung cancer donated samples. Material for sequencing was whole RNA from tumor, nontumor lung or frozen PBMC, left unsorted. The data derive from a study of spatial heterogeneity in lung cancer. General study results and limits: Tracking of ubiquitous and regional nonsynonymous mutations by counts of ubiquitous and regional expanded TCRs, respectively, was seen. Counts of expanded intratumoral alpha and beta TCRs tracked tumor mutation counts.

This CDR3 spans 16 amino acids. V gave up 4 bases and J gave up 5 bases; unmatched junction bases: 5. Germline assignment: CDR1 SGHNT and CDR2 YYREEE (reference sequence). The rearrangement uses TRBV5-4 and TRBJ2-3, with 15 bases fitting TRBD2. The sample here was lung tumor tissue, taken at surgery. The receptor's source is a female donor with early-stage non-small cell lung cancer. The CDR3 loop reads CASSGTSGRSRDTQYF. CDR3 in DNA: TGTGCCAGCAGCGGGACTAGCGGGAGGTCTCGAGATACGCAGTATTTT.